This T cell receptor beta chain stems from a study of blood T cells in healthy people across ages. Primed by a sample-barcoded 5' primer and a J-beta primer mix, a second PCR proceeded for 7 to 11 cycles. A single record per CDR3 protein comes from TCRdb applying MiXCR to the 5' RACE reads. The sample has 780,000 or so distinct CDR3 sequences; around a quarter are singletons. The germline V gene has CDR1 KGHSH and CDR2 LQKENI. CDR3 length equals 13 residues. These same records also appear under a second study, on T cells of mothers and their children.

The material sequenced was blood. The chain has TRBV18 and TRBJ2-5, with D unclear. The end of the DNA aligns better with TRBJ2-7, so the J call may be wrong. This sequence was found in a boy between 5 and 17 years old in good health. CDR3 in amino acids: CASSPVGNYEQYF. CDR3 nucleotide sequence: TGTGCCAGCTCACCAGTAGGAAACTACGAGCAGTACTTC.